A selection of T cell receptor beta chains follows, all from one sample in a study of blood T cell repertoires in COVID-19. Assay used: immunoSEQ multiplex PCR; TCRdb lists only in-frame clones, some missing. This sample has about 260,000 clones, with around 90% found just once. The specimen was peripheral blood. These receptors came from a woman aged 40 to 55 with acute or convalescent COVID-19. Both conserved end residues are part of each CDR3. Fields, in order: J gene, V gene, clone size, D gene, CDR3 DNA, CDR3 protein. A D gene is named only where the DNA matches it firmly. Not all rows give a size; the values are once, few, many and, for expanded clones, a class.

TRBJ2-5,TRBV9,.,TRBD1,TGTGCCAGCAGCGCCAGACAGGGGACAGGGACGACCCAGTACTTC,CASSARQGTGTTQYF
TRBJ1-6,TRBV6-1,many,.,TGTGCCAGCAGTGTTAGCCCGGGGGACTCCTATAATTCACCCCTCCACTTT,CASSVSPGDSYNSPLHF
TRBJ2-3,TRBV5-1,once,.,TGCGCCAGCAGCTCGGACGGGAAAACGCAGTATTTT,CASSSDGKTQYF
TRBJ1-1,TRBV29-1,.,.,TGCAGCGTTGCGGCCAGGGGTGTCAGCACTGAAGCTTTCTTT,CSVAARGVSTEAFF
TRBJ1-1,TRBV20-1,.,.,TGCAGTGCTAGATCCGGAGGTGGTGCTTTCTTT,CSARSGGGAFF
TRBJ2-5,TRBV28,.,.,TGTGCCAGCAGTTTATATACAGGAGAAGAGACCCAGTACTTC,CASSLYTGEETQYF
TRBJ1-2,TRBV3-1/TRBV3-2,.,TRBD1,TGTGCCAGCAGCCAAGACCTAAACAGGGGACTCGGGGGCTACACCTTC,CASSQDLNRGLGGYTF
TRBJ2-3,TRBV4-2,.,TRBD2,TGTGCCAGCAGCCACCTTTTGCGGGGGGATGAGACAGATACGCAGTATTTT,CASSHLLRGDETDTQYF
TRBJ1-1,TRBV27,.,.,TGTGCCAGCAGTTCCATAGCCACTGAAGCTTTCTTT,CASSSIATEAFF
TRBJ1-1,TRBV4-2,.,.,TGTGCCAGCAGCCAAGAAAGGCGGTCGAACACTGAAGCTTTCTTT,CASSQERRSNTEAFF
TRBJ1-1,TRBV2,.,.,TGTGCCATCTACCGTCGACTGGAAGCTTTCTTT,CAIYRRLEAFF
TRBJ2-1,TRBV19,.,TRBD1,TGTGCCAGTAGTATCGCGGGGACAGGGGGGCCGAAGCAGTTCTTC,CASSIAGTGGPKQFF
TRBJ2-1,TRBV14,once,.,TGTGCCAGCAGCCAAGAGAGGGCCGCTCAACCTCAGTTCTTC,CASSQERAAQPQFF
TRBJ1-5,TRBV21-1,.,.,TGTGCCAGCAGAGGGGACAGGGGGCTCCTAGGGAATCAGCCCCAGCATTTT,CASRGDRGLLGNQPQHF
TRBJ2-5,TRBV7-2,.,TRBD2,TGTGCCAGCAGCTCTCAGGGACTAGCGGAACAAGAGACCCAGTACTTC,CASSSQGLAEQETQYF
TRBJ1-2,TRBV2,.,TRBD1,TGTGCCAGCAGTGAGAGGGGGCATTGGGGCTACACCTTC,CASSERGHWGYTF
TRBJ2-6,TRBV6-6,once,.,TGTGCCAGCAGTCCCACAGACTCTGGGGCCAACGTCCTGACTTTC,CASSPTDSGANVLTF
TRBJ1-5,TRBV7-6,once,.,TGTGCCAGCAGCTTAAGTCTTACGGGAGGTCTGGAATCGATAAATCAGCCCCAGCATTTT,CASSLSLTGGLESINQPQHF
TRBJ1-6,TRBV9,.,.,TGTGCCAGCGGGGCATATAATTCACCCCTCCACTTT,CASGAYNSPLHF
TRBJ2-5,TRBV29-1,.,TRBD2,TGCAGCGTTCTTAGCGGGGGGCCCCAACAGACCCAGTACTTC,CSVLSGGPQQTQYF
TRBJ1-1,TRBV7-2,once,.,TGTGCCAGCAGCTTCTCAGGAGGCGCGAACACTGAAGCTTTCTTT,CASSFSGGANTEAFF
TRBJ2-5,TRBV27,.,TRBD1,TGTGCCAGCAAACCAACAGGGGCGCGAAGAGAGACCCAGTACTTC,CASKPTGARRETQYF
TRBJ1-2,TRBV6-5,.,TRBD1,TGTGCCAGCAGTTACTCGGCAGGGGGCATCTATGGCTACACCTTC,CASSYSAGGIYGYTF
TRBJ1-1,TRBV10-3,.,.,TGTGCCATCAGAATTTCAGGACAAATTGAAGCTTTCTTT,CAIRISGQIEAFF